The text below deals with one T cell receptor (beta chain). This sample is drawn from a study of blood T cell repertoires in COVID-19. Across the study: Collection of acute and convalescent COVID-19 samples took place in the United States, Italy and Spain.

Per the authors' pipeline: Scientists estimated how many nucleated cells there were by amplifying reference gene primers. Profiling relied on immunoSEQ multiplex PCR, and the TCRdb table lists in-frame clones only, not all of them. V and J calls plus clone size are reproduced from that table; the DNA served to infer D and trimming. The table has about 38,000 clones, 90% seen once. Trimming removed 0 bases from V and 16 bases from J, with 16 bases in between. The CDR3 totals 13 residues. Germline assignment: CDR1 MGHRA and CDR2 YSYEKL. V gene TRBV4-1 combines with J gene TRBJ2-1, with D possibly matching TRBD2 (6 bases). The source is a man in his 60s with active or convalescent COVID-19. The sequencing sample was made of peripheral blood. CDR3 nucleotide sequence: TGCGCCAGCAGCCAAGACCCCCTAGCGTCTGGATTCTTC. Translated: CASSQDPLASGFF.